A single sample gave rise to the 3 T cell receptor beta chains below, sequenced in a study of cytomegalovirus exposure and HLA in healthy donors. With 60 Vbeta and 13 Jbeta primers, the PCR was carried out. TCRdb keeps only in-frame clones here, not all; method: immunoSEQ multiplex PCR. The repertoire holds 100,000 to 150,000 clones, with 83% as singletons. The specimen sequenced was PBMCs. The receptor set was obtained from a woman in her thirties or forties in good health and CMV-seropositive.

V gene TRBV19 combines with J gene TRBJ1-2; D is possibly TRBD1 (6 bases). In germline, CDR1 is LNHDA, CDR2 SQIVND (reference sequence). V was pared by 2 bases and J by 4 bases, with 17 bases between. CDR3 length: 16 amino acids. The CDR3 nucleotides read TGTGCCAGTAGTATACCCCTGGCAGGGGAGCTCTATGGCTACACCTTC. Protein product: CASSIPLAGELYGYTF. Full variable domain (remainder filled in from reference TRBV19 and TRBJ1-2): DGGITQSPKYLFRKEGQNVTLSCEQNLNHDAMYWYRQDPGQGLRLIYYSQIVNDFQKGDIAEGYSVSREKKESFPLTVTSAQKNPTAFYLCASSIPLAGELYGYTFGSGTRLTVV.

This clone showed up just a few times. The V call is TRBV7-2, the J call TRBJ2-7, with TRBD2 matching 12 bases. The V and J ends lost 5 bases and 0 bases, in that order; junction bases with no gene match: 8. Germline CDR1 is SGHTA and CDR2 is FQGNSA. The CDR3 consists of 17 residues. Here the CDR3 reads CASSPGLAGSSSYEQYF. DNA of the CDR3: TGTGCCAGCAGCCCCGGACTAGCGGGATCAAGCTCCTACGAGCAGTACTTC.

The gene calls are TRBV5-4 and TRBJ1-2; D is possibly TRBD1 (5 bases). Germline CDR1 and CDR2: SGHNT and YYREEE (reference sequence). The ends were cut back, 4 bases at V and 4 bases at J, with 8 bases in the middle. The CDR3 is 12 amino acids. CDR3 amino acids: CASSTDSYGYTF. CDR3 nucleotide sequence: TGTGCCAGCAGCACCGACAGCTATGGCTACACCTTC.